Here is one T cell receptor (beta chain) with its context. This entry is derived from a study of PD-L1 blockade in urothelial cancer. Across the whole study: Starting at some point between 2014 and 2015, patients were given atezolizumab (1,200 mg intravenously every 3 weeks). About 90% of the roughly 30 patients were men who had bladder-origin urothelial cancer. Previous chemotherapy exposure amounted to 0 to 3 regimens for patients.

Assay used: immunoSEQ multiplex PCR; TCRdb lists only in-frame clones, some missing. The table includes tens of thousands of clones, 80% to 90% detected once. Indicated time point: pretreatment peripheral blood. CDR3 length: 18 amino acids. The germline CDR1 and CDR2 sequences are MGHDK and SYGVNS. Trimming pared 2 bases from V and 1 base from J, leaving 18 bases between. This TCR derives from a man between 70 and 80 years old with urothelial cancer. The V gene is TRBV25-1, the J gene TRBJ2-1; D not certain. The sequences come from PBMCs, collected around atezolizumab (anti-PD-L1) treatment. The CDR3 DNA follows: TGTGCCAGCAGTGAACCCGATTTCGCAGGCACATCCTACAATGAGCAGTTCTTC. This encodes CASSEPDFAGTSYNEQFF. Full variable domain (rest looked up from reference TRBV25-1 and TRBJ2-1): EADIYQTPRYLVIGTGKKITLECSQTMGHDKMYWYQQDPGMELHLIHYSYGVNSTEKGDLSSESTVSRIRTEHFPLTLESARPSHTSQYLCASSEPDFAGTSYNEQFFGPGTRLTVL.